One sample yielded the 24 T cell receptor beta chains listed below, sequenced in a study of PD-L1 blockade in urothelial cancer. Time point meaning: peripheral blood 6 weeks after treatment start. Assay: immunoSEQ multiplex PCR; the TCRdb copy retains only in-frame clones and omits some. The data contain about 40,000 clones, approximately 85% of them singletons. Source: PBMCs, taken around atezolizumab (anti-PD-L1) treatment. These receptors were obtained from a man in his 70s with urothelial cancer.

This sequence joins TRBV15 and TRBJ2-3; maybe TRBD1 (5 bases). Trimming cost V 0 bases and J 2 bases, with 12 bases left between them. The CDR3 covers 16 residues. CDR1 and CDR2 (germline): LNHNV, YYDKDF (reference sequence). The CDR3 reads CATSREGQGFTDTQYF. The DNA for the CDR3 is TGTGCCACCAGCAGAGAGGGGCAGGGATTCACAGATACGCAGTATTTT.

V gene TRBV2 combines with J gene TRBJ2-1, with 9 positions matching TRBD2. The CDR3 consists of 14 residues. Germline V lookup: CDR1 SNHLY, CDR2 FYNNEI. With 7 bases clipped from V and 7 bases from J, the junction kept 8 bases outside the gene matches. This CDR3 reads CASTRLAGWNEQFF. The CDR3, as DNA: TGTGCCAGCACGCGGCTAGCGGGGTGGAATGAGCAGTTCTTC.

This sequence joins TRBV7-9 and TRBJ2-1; TRBD2 agrees at 11 bases. J lost 0 bases, V lost 5 bases, and 6 bases had no gene match. CDR3 size: 17 residues. Germline V gene lookup returns CDR1 SEHNR and CDR2 FQNEAQ (reference sequence). CDR3 sequence: CASSGRTSGSSYNEQFF. DNA of the CDR3: TGTGCCAGCAGCGGACGGACTAGCGGGTCCTCCTACAATGAGCAGTTCTTC.

This clone has just one count. V usage is TRBV25-1 and J usage is TRBJ2-6, with unresolved D. Trimming took off 11 bases at V and 0 bases at J, with 11 bases between the two ends. Looked up from germline, CDR1 is MGHDK and CDR2 is SYGVNS. The CDR3 spans 14 residues. The CDR3 protein is CASSNFSGANVLTF. The CDR3 DNA reads as TGTGCCTCCTCTAACTTCTCTGGGGCCAACGTCCTGACTTTC.

This clone was seen only once. J is TRBJ1-1 and V is TRBV29-1; weak D call: TRBD1 (6 bases). The V end was cut by 3 bases, the J end by 1 base, with 12 bases between. Per the germline V gene, CDR1 is SQVTM and CDR2 is ANQGSEA. The CDR3 is made up of 14 amino acids. The CDR3 nucleotides are TGCAGCGTTGACGGTGTCAGGGGGAACACTGAAGCTTTCTTT. It codes for CSVDGVRGNTEAFF.

Here the CDR3 reads CATSRQIGSGKTEAFF. CDR3 in DNA: TGTGCCACCAGCAGGCAGATAGGTTCGGGGAAAACTGAAGCTTTCTTT. The V call is TRBV15, the J call TRBJ1-1; D call uncertain. This CDR3 has 16 amino acids. V dropped 3 bases and J dropped 5 bases, with 19 bases sitting between them. CDR1 and CDR2 (germline): LNHNV, YYDKDF (reference sequence).

CDR3: CASSLERHQPQHF. In DNA form, the CDR3 reads TGTGCCAGCAGCTTAGAGAGGCATCAGCCCCAGCATTTT. The rearrangement joins TRBV7-2 to TRBJ1-5; D call uncertain. V was shortened by 1 base and J by 5 bases, with 6 bases between the two germline ends. The CDR3 covers 13 residues. Germline V lookup: CDR1 SGHTA, CDR2 FQGNSA.

This rearrangement joins TRBV4-1 to TRBJ2-5; maybe TRBD1 (6 bases). The CDR3 is made up of 14 amino acids. Germline-derived CDR1 and CDR2 are MGHRA and YSYEKL. Trimming removed 2 bases at V and 5 bases at J, with 12 bases between. CDR3 loop: CASSQIGTPETQYF. Here the CDR3 DNA reads TGCGCCAGCAGCCAAATCGGGACACCTGAGACCCAGTACTTC.

The chain joins TRBV2 to TRBJ2-7, with unresolved D. CDR3 length equals 11 residues. V was shortened by 6 bases and J by 0 bases, with 3 bases between the two germline ends. The germline CDR1 and CDR2 sequences are SNHLY and FYNNEI. CDR3 in amino acids: CASSLSYEQYF. The DNA of the CDR3 is TGTGCCAGCAGCCTCTCCTACGAGCAGTACTTC.

The V and J genes are TRBV5-1 and TRBJ2-2; D gene uncertain. Deletions cut 1 base from V and 1 base from J, with 5 bases between. Per the germline V gene, CDR1 is SGHRS and CDR2 is YFSETQ. This CDR3 has 14 amino acids. The chain's CDR3 is CASSLLGNTGELFF. In DNA form, the CDR3 reads TGCGCCAGCAGCTTGCTAGGGAACACCGGGGAGCTGTTTTTT.

CDR3 in amino acids: CASSPSTDSGNTIYF. The CDR3 DNA sequence: TGTGCCAGCAGCCCATCGACAGACTCTGGAAACACCATATATTTT. V gene TRBV7-6 combines with J gene TRBJ1-3, with D perhaps matching TRBD1 (5 bases). The V gene's germline CDR1 is SGHVS and CDR2 FNYEAQ. The CDR3 has 15 residues. Between the trimmed V and J ends, which lost 5 bases and 0 bases, there was a span of 11 bases. Full variable domain (rest looked up from reference TRBV7-6 and TRBJ1-3): GAGVSQSPRYKVTKRGQDVALRCDPISGHVSLYWYRQALGQGPEFLTYFNYEAQQDKSGLPNDRFSAERPEGSISTLTIQRTEQRDSAMYRCASSPSTDSGNTIYFGEGSWLTVV.

The V call is TRBV2, the J call TRBJ1-2; a weak D match, TRBD1 (6 bases). V gave up 0 bases and J gave up 4 bases, with 9 bases separating them. This CDR3 region has 14 residues. Germline assignment: CDR1 SNHLY and CDR2 FYNNEI. CDR3 amino acids: CASSEAMGAYGYTF. CDR3 DNA sequence: TGTGCCAGCAGTGAAGCCATGGGGGCCTATGGCTACACCTTC.

V and J are TRBV19 and TRBJ1-1; possibly TRBD1 for D (5 bases). This CDR3 spans 12 amino acids. Trimming pared 8 bases from V and 11 bases from J, leaving 18 bases between. Germline V gene sequence: CDR1 LNHDA, CDR2 SQIVND (reference sequence). The CDR3 here is CASGGALVDAFF. In DNA form, the CDR3 reads TGTGCCAGTGGCGGGGCCTTGGTGGACGCTTTCTTT.

The chain combines TRBV5-1 with TRBJ2-1; 7 bases align to TRBD1. V shed 4 bases and J 2 bases; nucleotides not matched to a gene: 3. The CDR3 covers 14 residues. CDR1 SGHRS and CDR2 YFSETQ come from the germline V gene. The CDR3 DNA sequence: TGCGCCAGCAGCCAGGGGGAGCCCTACAATGAGCAGTTCTTC. Translated: CASSQGEPYNEQFF.

The J gene is TRBJ2-7, the V gene TRBV7-2; 7 nucleotides agree with TRBD1. The V and J ends lost 3 bases and 2 bases, in that order; junction bases with no gene match: 1. This CDR3 is 13 amino acids long. Looked up from germline, CDR1 is SGHTA and CDR2 is FQGNSA. The CDR3 nucleotides are TGTGCCAGCAGCTTTGACAGGGCCTACGAGCAGTACTTC. Translation gives CASSFDRAYEQYF.

The rearrangement uses TRBV2 and TRBJ2-7; TRBD2 is a possible D gene (6 bases). In germline, CDR1 is SNHLY, CDR2 FYNNEI. The germline V and J ends were trimmed by 7 bases and 7 bases, with 20 bases remaining between them. The CDR3 loop spans 14 amino acids. The CDR3 reads CASTLGRLGGEQYF. CDR3 coding DNA: TGTGCCAGCACCCTGGGGCGATTGGGGGGTGAGCAGTACTTC.

The chain links TRBV9 to TRBJ1-2, with no clear D. The germline gives CDR1 SGDLS, CDR2 YYNGEE. This CDR3 has 15 residues. The germline V and J ends were trimmed by 4 bases and 3 bases, with 16 bases remaining between them. CDR3 amino acids: CASSPTLTVDYGYTF. CDR3 coding DNA: TGTGCCAGCAGCCCCACCCTCACGGTGGACTATGGCTACACCTTC. The full variable domain, completed using reference TRBV9 and TRBJ1-2, is DSGVTQTPKHLITATGQRVTLRCSPRSGDLSVYWYQQSLDQGLQFLIQYYNGEERAKGNILERFSAQQFPDLHSELNLSSLELGDSALYFCASSPTLTVDYGYTFGSGTRLTVV.

The gene calls are TRBV28 and TRBJ1-5; 9 bases align to TRBD1. CDR1 is MDHEN and CDR2 is SYDVKM in the germline V gene. The CDR3 is 15 amino acids. Trimming cost V 4 bases and J 4 bases; bases outside gene matches: 5. Here the CDR3 DNA reads TGTGCCAGCAGTTCCGGGACAGGGATTAATCAGCCCCAGCATTTT. Translated, it gives CASSSGTGINQPQHF.

The V call is TRBV5-1, the J call TRBJ2-1; D uncertain. From germline, CDR1 is SGHRS and CDR2 YFSETQ. Trimming shortened V by 3 bases and J by 6 bases, and 7 bases separated the two germline ends. The CDR3 consists of 12 residues. CDR3 residues: CASSSYSNEQFF. CDR3 nucleotide sequence: TGCGCCAGCAGCTCTTATAGCAATGAGCAGTTCTTC.

This chain links TRBV7-2 with TRBJ2-1; the D gene is possibly TRBD2 (6 bases). Per germline, CDR1 SGHTA and CDR2 FQGNSA. V dropped 7 bases and J dropped 1 base, with 20 bases sitting between them. CDR3 length equals 17 residues. This CDR3 reads CASTPGGSQRSYNEQFF. The CDR3 coding sequence is TGTGCCAGCACCCCCGGGGGTAGTCAGAGGTCCTACAATGAGCAGTTCTTC.

The chain combines TRBV30 with TRBJ2-7, with 9 bases aligning to TRBD2. The CDR3 is 17 residues long. V was clipped by 1 base and J by 0 bases; unmatched bases: 10. The V gene's germline CDR1 is GTSNPN and CDR2 SVGIG (reference sequence). Written as DNA, the CDR3 is TGTGCCTGGAGTGCTCCGCGGGAGGGCCGGAGCTCCTACGAGCAGTACTTC. The encoded protein is CAWSAPREGRSSYEQYF.

The chain has TRBV30 and TRBJ2-3; 14 positions agree with TRBD2. The CDR3 covers 14 residues. V was pared by 1 base and J by 6 bases, with 0 bases of the junction left unmatched. Germline lookup yields CDR1 GTSNPN and CDR2 SVGIG (reference sequence). In DNA, the CDR3 is TGTGCCTGGAGTGGACTAGCGGGAGGGGATACGCAGTATTTT. Translation gives CAWSGLAGGDTQYF.

The gene calls are TRBV15 and TRBJ1-3; D is unresolved. Per the germline V gene, CDR1 is LNHNV and CDR2 is YYDKDF (reference sequence). Trimming took 5 bases from V and 3 from J, leaving 14 bases between them. This CDR3 is built from 15 residues. CDR3 DNA sequence: TGTGCCACCAGCCGGACGGCGGGAGATGGAAACACCATATATTTT. Translation: CATSRTAGDGNTIYF.

The chain recombines TRBV5-1 with TRBJ2-7; TRBD1 matches at 8 bases. The CDR3 is made up of 15 amino acids. With V trimmed by 4 bases and J by 5 bases, 11 bases remained unmatched. CDR1 is SGHRS and CDR2 is YFSETQ in the germline V gene. The CDR3 nucleotides are TGCGCCAGCAGCCACCAGACAGGGGACGGCAACGAGCAGTACTTC. This codes for CASSHQTGDGNEQYF.